These 26 T cell receptor beta chains originate from one sample sequenced in a study of cytomegalovirus exposure and HLA in healthy donors. The PCR used 60 Vbeta and 13 Jbeta primers. The method was immunoSEQ multiplex PCR; TCRdb's version includes in-frame clones alone and lacks a portion of them. The sample holds about 140,000 clones, around 80% seen once. Sequencing was carried out using PBMCs. The receptors originated from a young man in good health and CMV-seronegative.

J is TRBJ2-7 and V is TRBV5-1, with TRBD2 identical over 9 bases. This CDR3 spans 17 amino acids. With V trimmed by 4 bases and J by 4 bases, 15 bases remained unmatched. Germline V gene data show CDR1 as SGHRS and CDR2 as YFSETQ. The CDR3, as DNA: TGCGCCAGCAGCCTATCCTACTCTAGCGGGGCATTTTACGAGCAGTACTTC. Protein: CASSLSYSSGAFYEQYF.

The gene calls are TRBV15 and TRBJ2-3; 8 nucleotides match TRBD2. Losses at the gene ends were 0 bases for V and 4 bases for J; bases not matched to a gene: 9. Germline V CDR1 and CDR2: LNHNV, YYDKDF (reference sequence). The CDR3 is made up of 17 amino acids. CDR3 sequence reads: CATSRDRVWREADTQYF. The DNA for the CDR3 is TGTGCCACCAGCAGAGATAGGGTATGGCGGGAGGCAGATACGCAGTATTTT.

This clone was found a few times. The chain has TRBV6-6 and TRBJ2-7; 10 nucleotides align to TRBD2. This CDR3 has 15 amino acids. V shed 4 bases, J shed 2 bases, and the junction held 5 bases outside the gene matches. Germline CDR1 MNHNY, CDR2 SVGAGI (reference sequence). As DNA, the CDR3 is TGTGCCAGCAGTTCCCCTAGCGGGAGAACCTACGAGCAGTACTTC. Residues: CASSSPSGRTYEQYF.

This rearrangement joins TRBV10-2 to TRBJ2-7, with 12 nucleotides matching TRBD2. The CDR3 spans 15 residues. V was clipped by 5 bases and J by 2 bases; unmatched bases: 4. Germline CDR1 reads WSHSY; CDR2 reads SAAADI. CDR3 sequence: CASSRLAGVTYEQYF. CDR3 nucleotides: TGCGCCAGCAGTCGACTAGCGGGGGTTACCTACGAGCAGTACTTC.

The gene calls are TRBV30 and TRBJ2-1; D uncertain. This CDR3 contains 16 residues. Germline assignment: CDR1 GTSNPN and CDR2 SVGIG (reference sequence). Trimming removed 0 bases at V and 2 bases at J, with 14 bases between. The CDR3 DNA reads as TGTGCCTGGAGTGTACCCGACTTTTCCGCCTACAATGAGCAGTTCTTC. Residues: CAWSVPDFSAYNEQFF.

This clone occurred a few times. This sequence joins TRBV7-9 and TRBJ2-7, with 12 bases that match TRBD2. The CDR3 extends over 18 amino acids. The V gene end was trimmed by 4 bases and the J gene end by 3 bases; junction bases not matched to a gene: 13. Germline-derived CDR1 and CDR2 are SEHNR and FQNEAQ (reference sequence). CDR3 nucleotide sequence: TGTGCCAGCAGCTCGGGCGGACTAGCGGGATCCGCCTACTACGAGCAGTACTTC. This encodes CASSSGGLAGSAYYEQYF.

This rearrangement joins TRBV27 to TRBJ2-6; TRBD1 is a possible D gene (5 bases). V lost 3 bases and J 2 bases, leaving 17 bases between the germline ends. The CDR3 sequence is 18 residues long. The germline V gene has CDR1 MNHEY and CDR2 SMNVEV (reference sequence). CDR3 sequence: CASSFRAREYTGANVLTF. Written as DNA, the CDR3 is TGTGCCAGCAGTTTCAGGGCCCGCGAGTACACTGGGGCCAACGTCCTGACTTTC.

The chain links TRBV13 to TRBJ2-2, with 8 bases fitting TRBD1. Germline V gene lookup returns CDR1 PRHDT and CDR2 FYEKMQ (reference sequence). CDR3 size: 14 residues. V was clipped by 6 bases and J by 5 bases; unmatched bases: 5. The CDR3 nucleotides are TGTGCCAGCAGGCGTACAGGGGGAACCGGGGAGCTGTTTTTT. Translating it yields CASRRTGGTGELFF.

V is TRBV28 and J is TRBJ2-7; maybe TRBD1 (5 bases). Germline CDR1 and CDR2: MDHEN and SYDVKM. CDR3 size: 16 residues. V was cut by 5 bases and J by 0 bases, with 17 bases left in between. DNA for the CDR3: TGTGCCAGCAGTGGGGCCGACTCCAGGAGCTCCTACGAGCAGTACTTC. As protein: CASSGADSRSSYEQYF. The entire variable domain, with the rest obtained from reference TRBV28 and TRBJ2-7, is as follows: DVKVTQSSRYLVKRTGEKVFLECVQDMDHENMFWYRQDPGLGLRLIYFSYDVKMKEKGDIPEGYSVSREKKERFSLILESASTNQTSMYLCASSGADSRSSYEQYFGPGTRLTVT.

V is TRBV7-9 and J is TRBJ1-2, with D tentatively TRBD1 (5 bases). Trimming cost V 4 bases and J 6 bases, with 15 bases left between them. Per germline, CDR1 SEHNR and CDR2 FQNEAQ (reference sequence). The CDR3 consists of 14 residues. Written as DNA, the CDR3 is TGTGCCAGCAGCTACGACAGAACATTCAATGGCTACACCTTC. Amino acids: CASSYDRTFNGYTF.

V gene TRBV2 combines with J gene TRBJ1-5, with 7 nucleotides matching TRBD1. The germline V gene encodes CDR1 SNHLY and CDR2 FYNNEI. The CDR3 is made up of 15 amino acids. Unmatched junction bases numbered 12, after V lost 4 bases and J lost 9 bases. The DNA for the CDR3 is TGTGCCAGCAGTGCAGGGGGAAGTTCGTGGTGGCCCCAGCATTTT. Protein: CASSAGGSSWWPQHF.

The J gene is TRBJ2-7, the V gene TRBV2; the D gene is possibly TRBD2 (6 bases). The CDR3 has 15 residues. Trimming stripped 6 bases from V and 0 bases from J, with 15 bases between. Germline V CDR1 and CDR2: SNHLY, FYNNEI. The CDR3 DNA is TGTGCCAGCAGCCTTGATCTGGGGGGCTCCTACGAGCAGTACTTC. As protein: CASSLDLGGSYEQYF.

The genes are TRBV6-1 and TRBJ1-4, with D unresolved. V gave up 7 bases and J gave up 8 bases, with 14 bases separating them. The CDR3 covers 13 residues. Germline V lookup: CDR1 MNHNS, CDR2 SASEGT. CDR3 nucleotide sequence: TGTGCCAGCACGAGAGGGCTGCTGGAAAAACTGTTTTTT. Translated: CASTRGLLEKLFF.

The CDR3 is CASSPLTSGVFTDTQYF. CDR3 DNA sequence: TGTGCCAGCAGCCCGTTGACTAGCGGAGTATTCACAGATACGCAGTATTTT. The genes are TRBV7-9 and TRBJ2-3; TRBD2 agrees at 9 bases. The CDR3 has 17 residues. Germline V gene lookup returns CDR1 SEHNR and CDR2 FQNEAQ (reference sequence). The junction had 11 bases not matched to a gene; V was cut back by 5 bases and J by 2 bases. Together with reference TRBV7-9 and TRBJ2-3, the CDR3 gives the full variable domain: DTGVSQNPRHKITKRGQNVTFRCDPISEHNRLYWYRQTLGQGPEFLTYFQNEAQLEKSRLLSDRFSAERPKGSFSTLEIQRTEQGDSAMYLCASSPLTSGVFTDTQYFGPGTRLTVL.

The chain employs TRBV25-1 and TRBJ2-7; D not resolved. Trimming took 4 bases from V and 2 from J, leaving 6 bases between them. CDR3 length equals 12 residues. CDR1 is MGHDK and CDR2 is SYGVNS in the germline V gene. The CDR3 DNA is TGTGCCAGCAGTGCACACACCTACGAGCAGTACTTC. This codes for CASSAHTYEQYF.

This rearrangement joins TRBV7-3 to TRBJ1-2; 9 bases match TRBD1. This CDR3 has 14 residues. CDR1 is SGHTA and CDR2 is FQGTGA in the germline V gene. Trimming at V came to 5 bases and at J to 7 bases, leaving 8 bases not matched to a gene. The CDR3 here is CASSTGGQGAGYTF. CDR3 DNA sequence: TGTGCCAGCAGCACCGGGGGACAGGGTGCTGGCTACACCTTC. The entire variable domain, with the rest obtained from reference TRBV7-3 and TRBJ1-2, is as follows: GAGVSQTPSNKVTEKGKYVELRCDPISGHTALYWYRQSLGQGPEFLIYFQGTGAADDSGLPNDRFFAVRPEGSVSTLKIQRTERGDSAVYLCASSTGGQGAGYTFGSGTRLTVV.

The chain joins TRBV19 to TRBJ2-7; D not resolved. From germline, CDR1 is LNHDA and CDR2 SQIVND (reference sequence). The V and J ends lost 5 bases and 2 bases respectively, with 4 bases between them. CDR3 length: 11 residues. The CDR3 DNA is TGTGCCAGTAGTTCTGCCTACGAGCAGTACTTC. It codes for CASSSAYEQYF.

V and J are TRBV28 and TRBJ1-1, with D perhaps matching TRBD1 (6 bases). The germline gives CDR1 MDHEN, CDR2 SYDVKM. Deletions cut 2 bases from V and 1 base from J, with 11 bases between. The CDR3 is made up of 15 amino acids. The DNA for the CDR3 is TGTGCCAGCAGTTTAATCGCCAGGGGGAACACTGAAGCTTTCTTT. Its translation: CASSLIARGNTEAFF.

The J gene is TRBJ2-3, the V gene TRBV7-9; D unresolved. The germline CDR1 and CDR2 sequences are SEHNR and FQNEAQ (reference sequence). This CDR3 comprises 11 residues. Trimming left V 6 bases short and J 2 bases short, with 3 bases between. The CDR3 loop reads CASRATDTQYF. CDR3 bases: TGTGCCAGCAGAGCCACAGATACGCAGTATTTT. The full variable domain, completed using reference TRBV7-9 and TRBJ2-3, is DTGVSQNPRHKITKRGQNVTFRCDPISEHNRLYWYRQTLGQGPEFLTYFQNEAQLEKSRLLSDRFSAERPKGSFSTLEIQRTEQGDSAMYLCASRATDTQYFGPGTRLTVL.

V and J are TRBV11-3 and TRBJ2-7; TRBD1 matches 11 bases. J gave up 3 bases and V 0 bases, and 4 bases lay outside the gene matches. Looked up from germline, CDR1 is SGHNT and CDR2 is YENEEA. This CDR3 spans 16 amino acids. The CDR3 DNA follows: TGTGCCAGCAGCTTAGATGGGACAGGGGGAGTCTACGAGCAGTACTTC. Translation: CASSLDGTGGVYEQYF.

The rearrangement links TRBV15 to TRBJ1-5; D gene uncertain. Looked up from germline, CDR1 is LNHNV and CDR2 is YYDKDF (reference sequence). The CDR3 consists of 15 residues. V was clipped by 3 bases and J by 4 bases, with 13 bases between them. CDR3: CATSREQIPNQPQHF. CDR3 bases: TGTGCCACCAGCAGGGAGCAAATTCCGAATCAGCCCCAGCATTTT.

V is TRBV7-9 and J is TRBJ2-3, with 8 bases that match TRBD2. Germline values: CDR1 SEHNR, CDR2 FQNEAQ (reference sequence). Germline trimming cut 1 base from V and 2 bases from J; bases unmatched to any gene: 5. This CDR3 spans 16 amino acids. The CDR3 region has the DNA TGTGCCAGCAGCTTAGGTAGCGGGACTTTCACAGATACGCAGTATTTT. It codes for CASSLGSGTFTDTQYF.

The chain joins TRBV19 to TRBJ1-5; D may be TRBD1 (5 bases). This CDR3 is built from 14 residues. Germline V gives CDR1 LNHDA, CDR2 SQIVND (reference sequence). The ends were cut back, 4 bases at V and 6 bases at J, with 13 bases in the middle. The CDR3 sequence: CASSSQGGGQPQHF. The CDR3 DNA follows: TGTGCCAGTAGTAGCCAGGGAGGTGGTCAGCCCCAGCATTTT.

The chain couples TRBV5-1 to TRBJ1-1; D might be TRBD1 (5 bases). CDR1 is SGHRS and CDR2 is YFSETQ in the germline V gene. Trimming took 0 bases from V and 5 from J, leaving 11 bases between them. This CDR3 has 14 residues. The CDR3 here is CASSLVEGQTEAFF. The CDR3 region has the DNA TGCGCCAGCAGCTTGGTGGAGGGGCAGACTGAAGCTTTCTTT.

The chain employs TRBV2 and TRBJ2-5; 9 nucleotides align to TRBD2. Germline V gene sequence: CDR1 SNHLY, CDR2 FYNNEI. The V gene end was trimmed by 5 bases and the J gene end by 7 bases; junction bases not matched to a gene: 17. CDR3 length: 17 residues. CDR3 sequence: CASSSSIGGGGDRTQYF. CDR3 sequence (DNA): TGTGCCAGCAGTTCATCGATAGGCGGGGGGGGCGATCGGACCCAGTACTTC.

About this clone: Its ends do not fully match the called genes, so a read error is possible. The chain links TRBV6-5 to TRBJ2-1; unclear D gene. The V gene's germline CDR1 is MNHEY and CDR2 SVGAGI. There are 11 residues in the CDR3. The CDR3 sequence is CASSYAGLSVF. The CDR3 nucleotides are TGTGCCAGCAGTTACGCAGGTCTTTCTGTCTTC.